This TCR beta chain was recorded in a study of CD8+ T cells in alopecia areata. Study-level points and caveats: With tofacitinib ongoing, many expanded lesional clones persisted in both scalp and blood.

This clone was recorded a few times. Its specificity is unknown. Extracted RNA was reverse transcribed into cDNA, the sequencing template. TCRdb's copy holds only in-frame clones and misses some; the assay was immunoSEQ multiplex PCR. The table records under 350,000 clones, 58% of them present only once. Germline lookup yields CDR1 LNHNV and CDR2 YYDKDF (reference sequence). This CDR3 region has 15 residues. V gave up 3 bases and J gave up 10 bases, with 19 bases separating them. Treatment defined: oral pan-JAK inhibitor, 5-10 mg twice daily. Researchers gathered lesional scalp punch biopsies and peripheral blood from patients with alopecia areata.

The sequence derives from a human donor with alopecia areata. Sequenced material: CD4+ T cells sorted from blood, taken at week 24, from a patient treated with tofacitinib. The chain uses TRBV15 and TRBJ2-4; D might be TRBD1 or TRBD2, each matching 5 bases. CDR3 sequence (DNA): TGTGCCACCAGCAGCCCACTGGGGGACGGAACAATTCAGTACTTC. Translated: CATSSPLGDGTIQYF.